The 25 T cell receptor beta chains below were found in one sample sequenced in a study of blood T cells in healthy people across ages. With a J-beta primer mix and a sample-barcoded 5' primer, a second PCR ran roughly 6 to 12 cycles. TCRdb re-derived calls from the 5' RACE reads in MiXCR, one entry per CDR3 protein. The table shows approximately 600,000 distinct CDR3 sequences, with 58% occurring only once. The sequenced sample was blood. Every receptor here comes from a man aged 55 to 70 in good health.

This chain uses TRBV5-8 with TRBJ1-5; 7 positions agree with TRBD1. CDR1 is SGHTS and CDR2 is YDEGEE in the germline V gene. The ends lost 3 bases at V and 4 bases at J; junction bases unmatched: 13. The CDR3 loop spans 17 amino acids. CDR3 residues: CASSSDYRGIRNQPQHF. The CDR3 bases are TGTGCCAGCAGCTCAGACTACAGGGGAATTAGAAATCAGCCCCAGCATTTT.

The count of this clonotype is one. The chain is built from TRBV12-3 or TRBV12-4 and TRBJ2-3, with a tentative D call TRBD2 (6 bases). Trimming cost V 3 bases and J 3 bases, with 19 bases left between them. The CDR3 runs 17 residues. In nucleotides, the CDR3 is TGTGCCAGCAGTTTCGCCCGAACCGGGACTCTGACAGATACGCAGTATTTT. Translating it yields CASSFARTGTLTDTQYF.

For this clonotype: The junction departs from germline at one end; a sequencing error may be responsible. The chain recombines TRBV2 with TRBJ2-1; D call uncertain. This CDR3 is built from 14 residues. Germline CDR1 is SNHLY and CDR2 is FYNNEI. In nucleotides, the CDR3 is TGCGCCAGCAGCGAGGCCAGCTCCTACAATGAGCAGTTCTTC. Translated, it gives CASSEASSYNEQFF.

CDR3 sequence reads: CASSESGGPYNEQFF. The CDR3 DNA follows: TGCGCCAGCAGCGAAAGCGGGGGGCCATACAATGAGCAGTTCTTC. The chain is built from TRBV5-1 and TRBJ2-1; 9 nucleotides line up with TRBD2. This CDR3 comprises 15 residues. From germline, CDR1 is SGHRS and CDR2 YFSETQ. Trimming took 4 bases from V and 4 from J; bases not matched to a gene: 6.

The CDR3 sequence is CSVESEPGQGYGYTF. CDR3 bases: TGCAGCGTTGAATCCGAGCCGGGACAGGGCTATGGCTACACCTTC. The V gene is TRBV29-1, the J gene TRBJ1-2; 9 bases match TRBD1. The CDR3 runs to 15 residues. Trimming cost V 2 bases and J 4 bases; bases outside gene matches: 8. Germline lookup yields CDR1 SQVTM and CDR2 ANQGSEA. The entire variable domain, with the rest obtained from reference TRBV29-1 and TRBJ1-2, is as follows: SAVISQKPSRDICQRGTSLTIQCQVDSQVTMMFWYRQQPGQSLTLIATANQGSEATYESGFVIDKFPISRPNLTFSTLTVSNMSPEDSSIYLCSVESEPGQGYGYTFGSGTRLTVV.

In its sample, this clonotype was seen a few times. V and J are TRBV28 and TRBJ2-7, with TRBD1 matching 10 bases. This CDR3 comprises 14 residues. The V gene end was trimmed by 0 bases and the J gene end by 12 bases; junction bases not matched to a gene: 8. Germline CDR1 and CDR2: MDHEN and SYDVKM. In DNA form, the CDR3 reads TGTGCCAGCAGTTTATGGGACAGGGGGAGGGCTCGGTACTTC. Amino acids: CASSLWDRGRARYF.

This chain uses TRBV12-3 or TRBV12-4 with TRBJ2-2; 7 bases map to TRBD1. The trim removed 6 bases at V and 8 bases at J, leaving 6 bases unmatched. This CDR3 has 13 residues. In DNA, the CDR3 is TGTGCCAGCAGGGGGCAGGGGGTGGGGGAGCTGTTTTTT. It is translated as CASRGQGVGELFF.

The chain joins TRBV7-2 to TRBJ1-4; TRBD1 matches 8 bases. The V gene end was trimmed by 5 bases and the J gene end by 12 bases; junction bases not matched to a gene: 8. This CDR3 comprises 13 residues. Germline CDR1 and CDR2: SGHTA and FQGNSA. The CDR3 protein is CASSATGGRELFF. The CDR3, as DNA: TGTGCCAGCAGCGCAACAGGGGGTAGGGAACTGTTTTTT.

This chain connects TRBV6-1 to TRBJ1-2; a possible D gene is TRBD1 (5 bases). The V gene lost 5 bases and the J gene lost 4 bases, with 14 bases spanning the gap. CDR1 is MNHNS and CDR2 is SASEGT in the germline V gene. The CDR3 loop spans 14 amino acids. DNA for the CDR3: TGTGCCAGCAGTCCAGACAGAGTTCCCTATGGCTACACCTTC. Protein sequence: CASSPDRVPYGYTF.

In DNA form, the CDR3 reads TGCGCCAGCAGCTTGGCCGGACAGGGGGCGCCCGAGACCCAGTACTTC. This encodes CASSLAGQGAPETQYF. The chain is built from TRBV5-1 and TRBJ2-5; 11 bases line up with TRBD1. The CDR3 sequence is 16 residues long. The V and J ends lost 0 bases and 5 bases, in that order; junction bases with no gene match: 6. Germline-derived CDR1 and CDR2 are SGHRS and YFSETQ. The full variable domain, completed using reference TRBV5-1 and TRBJ2-5, is KAGVTQTPRYLIKTRGQQVTLSCSPISGHRSVSWYQQTPGQGLQFLFEYFSETQRNKGNFPGRFSGRQFSNSRSEMNVSTLELGDSALYLCASSLAGQGAPETQYFGPGTRLLVL.

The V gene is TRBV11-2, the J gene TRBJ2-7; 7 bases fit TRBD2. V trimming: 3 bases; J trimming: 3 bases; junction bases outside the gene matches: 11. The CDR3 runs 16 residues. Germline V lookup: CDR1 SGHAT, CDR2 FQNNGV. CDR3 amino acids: CASSFGGGGSGYEQYF. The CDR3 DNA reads TGTGCCAGCAGCTTCGGGGGTGGCGGGAGCGGCTACGAGCAGTACTTC.

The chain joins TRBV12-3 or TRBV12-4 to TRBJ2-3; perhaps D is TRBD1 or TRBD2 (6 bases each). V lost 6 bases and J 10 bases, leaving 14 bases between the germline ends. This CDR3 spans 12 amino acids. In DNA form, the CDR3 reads TGTGCCAGCAGCCGGGTTAGGGGGGCGCAGTATTTT. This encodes CASSRVRGAQYF.

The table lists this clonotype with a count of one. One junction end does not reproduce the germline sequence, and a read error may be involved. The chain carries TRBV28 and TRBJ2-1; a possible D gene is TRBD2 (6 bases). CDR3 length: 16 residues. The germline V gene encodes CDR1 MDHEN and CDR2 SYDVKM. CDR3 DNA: TGTGCCAACAGTTCGGGAGCAGGTTCCCCCTACAATGAGCAGTTCTTC. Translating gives CANSSGAGSPYNEQFF.

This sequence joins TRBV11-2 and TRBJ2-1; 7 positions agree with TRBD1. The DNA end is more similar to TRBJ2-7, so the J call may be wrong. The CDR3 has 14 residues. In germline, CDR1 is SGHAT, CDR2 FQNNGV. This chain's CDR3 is CASSAHRGLYEQYF. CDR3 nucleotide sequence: TGTGCCAGCAGCGCTCACAGGGGCCTCTACGAGCAGTACTTC.

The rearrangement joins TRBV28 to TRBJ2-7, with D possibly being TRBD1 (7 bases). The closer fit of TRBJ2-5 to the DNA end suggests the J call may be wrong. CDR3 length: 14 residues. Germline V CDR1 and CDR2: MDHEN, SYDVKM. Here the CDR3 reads CASKTTGAGETQYF. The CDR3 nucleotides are TGTGCCAGCAAAACCACAGGGGCGGGGGAGACCCAGTACTTC.

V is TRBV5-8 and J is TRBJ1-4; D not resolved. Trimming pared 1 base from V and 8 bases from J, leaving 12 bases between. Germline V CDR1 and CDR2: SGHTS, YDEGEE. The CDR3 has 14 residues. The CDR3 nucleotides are TGTGCCAGCAGCTTGCAAGGAGTAAGGGAAAAACTGTTTTTT. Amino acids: CASSLQGVREKLFF.

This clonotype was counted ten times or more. CDR3 bases: TGTGCCAGCAGCTGGACCGGGACTAGCAATGAGCAGTTCTTC. Translated: CASSWTGTSNEQFF. The V and J genes are TRBV11-2 and TRBJ2-1, with 8 bases identical to TRBD2. The germline gives CDR1 SGHAT, CDR2 FQNNGV. CDR3 size: 14 residues. Losses at the gene ends were 4 bases for V and 6 bases for J; bases not matched to a gene: 5.

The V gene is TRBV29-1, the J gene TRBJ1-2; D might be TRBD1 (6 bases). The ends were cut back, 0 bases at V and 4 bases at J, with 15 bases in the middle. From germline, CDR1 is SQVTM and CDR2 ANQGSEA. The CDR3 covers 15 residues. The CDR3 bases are TGCAGCGTTGAAGATCTTGGCAGGGGAGGCTATGGCTACACCTTC. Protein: CSVEDLGRGGYGYTF.

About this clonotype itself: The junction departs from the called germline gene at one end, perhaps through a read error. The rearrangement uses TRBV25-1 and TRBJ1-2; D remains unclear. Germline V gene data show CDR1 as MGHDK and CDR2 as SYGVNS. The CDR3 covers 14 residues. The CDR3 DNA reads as TGTGCCAACAGTGACGACCGGGAGCTCTATGGCTACACCTTC. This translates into CANSDDRELYGYTF.

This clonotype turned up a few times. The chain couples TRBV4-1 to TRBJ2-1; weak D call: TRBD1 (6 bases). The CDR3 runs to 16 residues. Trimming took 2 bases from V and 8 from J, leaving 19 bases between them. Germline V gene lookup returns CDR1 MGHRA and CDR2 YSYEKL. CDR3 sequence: CASSQRWGLNTDEQFF. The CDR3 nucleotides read TGCGCCAGCAGCCAACGGTGGGGGCTGAATACGGATGAGCAGTTCTTC.

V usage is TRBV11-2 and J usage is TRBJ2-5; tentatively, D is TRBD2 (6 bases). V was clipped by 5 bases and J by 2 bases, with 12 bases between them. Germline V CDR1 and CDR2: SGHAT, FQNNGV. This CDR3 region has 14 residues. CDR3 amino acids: CASSRGGRQETQYF. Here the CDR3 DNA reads TGTGCCAGCAGCCGGGGAGGTCGGCAAGAGACCCAGTACTTC. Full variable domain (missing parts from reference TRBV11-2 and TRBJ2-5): EAGVAQSPRYKIIEKRQSVAFWCNPISGHATLYWYQQILGQGPKLLIQFQNNGVVDDSQLPKDRFSAERLKGVDSTLKIQPAKLEDSAVYLCASSRGGRQETQYFGPGTRLLVL.

The CDR3 loop reads CASSAGTSRSEQYF. CDR3 bases: TGTGCCAGCAGCGCAGGGACTAGCAGGAGTGAGCAGTACTTC. This chain joins TRBV9 and TRBJ2-7; 9 positions match TRBD2. This CDR3 contains 14 residues. Germline V gene data show CDR1 as SGDLS and CDR2 as YYNGEE. V trimming: 3 bases; J trimming: 7 bases; junction bases outside the gene matches: 8.

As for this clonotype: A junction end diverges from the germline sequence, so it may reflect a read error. The CDR3 bases are TGCGCCAGCAGCCTACAGGGGTACTCCTACAAGGAGCAGTTCTTC. Its translation is CASSLQGYSYKEQFF. This sequence joins TRBV5-1 and TRBJ2-1, with 7 bases identical to TRBD1. CDR1 is SGHRS and CDR2 is YFSETQ in the germline V gene. This CDR3 is 15 amino acids long.

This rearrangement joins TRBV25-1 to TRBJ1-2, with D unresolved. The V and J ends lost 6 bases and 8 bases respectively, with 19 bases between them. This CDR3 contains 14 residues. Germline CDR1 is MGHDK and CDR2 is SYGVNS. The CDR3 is CASRKGSGVGGYTF. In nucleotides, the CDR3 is TGTGCCAGCAGAAAAGGGTCTGGGGTCGGGGGCTACACCTTC.

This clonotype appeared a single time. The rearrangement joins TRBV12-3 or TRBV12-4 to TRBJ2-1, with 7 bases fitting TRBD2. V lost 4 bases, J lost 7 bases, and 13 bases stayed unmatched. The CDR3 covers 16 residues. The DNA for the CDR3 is TGTGCCAGCAGTTCCAACGGAGCGGGGTTGGGAAATGAGCAGTTCTTC. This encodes CASSSNGAGLGNEQFF.